The 13 T cell receptor beta chains below all came from one sample that was sequenced in a study of T cell repertoires in cytomegalovirus infection. In TCRdb, the reads were re-called with MiXCR into one record per CDR3 protein. This table has roughly 730,000 distinct CDR3 sequences, 30% to 40% appearing once. No antigens are known for them. Source: cultured PBMCs, taken from culture after CMV antigen stimulation. The source is a human donor in good health (CMV status not recorded). Some clones in this sample may be carry-over from other donors' samples.

J is TRBJ1-1 and V is TRBV5-1; D is uncertain. Trimming took 0 bases from V and 5 from J, leaving 11 bases between them. Germline V lookup: CDR1 SGHRS, CDR2 YFSETQ. CDR3 length: 14 residues. CDR3: CASSLGEGPTEAFF. The DNA for the CDR3 is TGCGCCAGCAGCTTGGGGGAGGGCCCAACTGAAGCTTTCTTT.

In DNA, the CDR3 is TGCAGCGTAACCGGGACAGGGGCCTCTTACTATGGCTACACCTTC. It specifies CSVTGTGASYYGYTF. This chain joins TRBV29-1 and TRBJ1-2, with 10 positions matching TRBD1. The CDR3 sequence is 15 residues long. Per germline, CDR1 SQVTM and CDR2 ANQGSEA. V lost 6 bases to trimming and J lost 3 bases; unmatched junction nucleotides: 10.

In its sample, this clonotype was seen a few times. CDR3 region: CASNVRAQVQETQYF. The CDR3, as DNA: TGTGCCAGCAACGTGCGAGCGCAGGTCCAAGAGACCCAGTACTTC. This chain connects TRBV7-8 to TRBJ2-5; D is unclear. The CDR3 covers 15 residues. V was trimmed by 7 bases and J by 1 base, leaving 16 bases between them. The germline V gene encodes CDR1 SGHVS and CDR2 FQNEAQ.

The table lists this clonotype with a few counts. The chain links TRBV30 to TRBJ2-2, with D perhaps matching TRBD1 (5 bases). The CDR3 is 14 residues long. V was trimmed by 1 base and J by 4 bases, leaving 10 bases between them. In germline, CDR1 is GTSNPN, CDR2 SVGIG (reference sequence). The CDR3 DNA follows: TGTGCCTGGAGTGCAGGGATAGGCACCGGGGAGCTGTTTTTT. Encoded protein: CAWSAGIGTGELFF.

The chain has TRBV10-3 and TRBJ2-2; the D is unclear. The germline V gene encodes CDR1 ENHRY and CDR2 SYGVKD. Deletions cut 2 bases from V and 1 base from J, with 8 bases between. This CDR3 has 15 residues. The CDR3 spells CAISEIDQNTGELFF. CDR3 DNA: TGTGCCATCAGTGAGATAGACCAGAACACCGGGGAGCTGTTTTTT.

V is TRBV27 and J is TRBJ2-1; D is unclear. V was pared by 6 bases and J by 7 bases, with 19 bases between. Germline values: CDR1 MNHEY, CDR2 SMNVEV (reference sequence). The CDR3 length is 15 residues. The CDR3 sequence: CASSDLLRVGNEQFF. Written as DNA, the CDR3 is TGTGCCAGCAGCGATCTTTTACGGGTCGGGAATGAGCAGTTCTTC.

The chain couples TRBV7-6 to TRBJ2-5, with 15 bases fitting TRBD2. Germline lookup yields CDR1 SGHVS and CDR2 FNYEAQ. CDR3 length: 20 residues. J lost 4 bases, V lost 1 base, and 13 bases had no gene match. Here the CDR3 reads CASSLDGLAGGPVEGETQYF. CDR3 bases: TGTGCCAGCAGCTTAGATGGACTAGCGGGAGGGCCGGTTGAGGGAGAGACCCAGTACTTC.

This clonotype showed up many times. V gene TRBV7-2 combines with J gene TRBJ2-7; D possibly matches TRBD1 or TRBD2 (5 bases each). V was cut by 3 bases and J by 3 bases, with 9 bases left in between. The V gene's germline CDR1 is SGHTA and CDR2 FQGNSA. The CDR3 is 13 residues long. CDR3 protein: CASSFEGIYEQYF. CDR3 DNA: TGTGCCAGCAGCTTTGAGGGGATCTACGAGCAGTACTTC.

The gene calls are TRBV5-4 and TRBJ1-6; TRBD1 might be the D (6 bases). Trimming removed 1 base at V and 10 bases at J, with 12 bases between. The V gene's germline CDR1 is SGHNT and CDR2 YYREEE (reference sequence). The CDR3 covers 14 residues. The CDR3 here is CASSLNRVDSPLHF. In nucleotides, the CDR3 is TGTGCCAGCAGCTTGAACAGGGTGGACTCACCCCTCCACTTT.

The V call is TRBV28, the J call TRBJ2-4; 7 bases align to TRBD1. The CDR3 has 14 residues. Per the germline V gene, CDR1 is MDHEN and CDR2 is SYDVKM. Losses at the gene ends were 7 bases for V and 2 bases for J; bases not matched to a gene: 5. CDR3 region: CASTWDSSKNIQYF. The CDR3, as DNA: TGTGCCAGCACCTGGGACAGCTCCAAAAACATTCAGTACTTC.

This clonotype was picked up a small number of times. V usage is TRBV7-2 and J usage is TRBJ2-3; no firm D call. The CDR3 consists of 12 residues. Germline CDR1 SGHTA, CDR2 FQGNSA. The germline V and J ends were trimmed by 3 bases and 5 bases, with 6 bases remaining between them. The CDR3 loop is CASSFARDTQYF. The CDR3 DNA follows: TGTGCCAGCAGCTTCGCACGAGATACGCAGTATTTT.

The rearrangement links TRBV10-3 to TRBJ2-6; 14 bases match TRBD2. V was pared by 11 bases and J by 4 bases, with 10 bases of the junction left unmatched. The CDR3 extends over 17 amino acids. Looked up from germline, CDR1 is ENHRY and CDR2 is SYGVKD. CDR3 coding DNA: TGTGCCGTCGGACTAGCGGGAGGCCCAATGGGGGCCAACGTCCTGACTTTC. This sequence encodes CAVGLAGGPMGANVLTF.

The chain carries TRBV7-2 and TRBJ2-3; D ambiguous. This CDR3 contains 15 residues. Germline V lookup: CDR1 SGHTA, CDR2 FQGNSA. The V end lost 2 bases, the J end lost 0 bases, and 9 bases lay between the germline ends. CDR3 nucleotide sequence: TGTGCCAGCAGCTTAAGGGTGGGCAGCACAGATACGCAGTATTTT. It specifies CASSLRVGSTDTQYF.